Listed here are 25 T cell receptor beta chains from one sample, sequenced in a study of post-analysis software for immune sequencing data. Unique-molecular-identifier-tagged TCR beta cDNA libraries were used. TCRdb analysed the PCR reads with MiXCR anew, one entry per CDR3 protein. Of 650,000 to 850,000 distinct CDR3 sequences listed, about 50% were seen once; the top ten hold 4% to 5.5%. Study outcomes and limitations: Comparison of patients with controls showed roughly five TRBV segments more frequent in patients, TRBV5-6, TRBV5-1 and TRBV20-1 among them.

The antigens for these receptors are not known. Input material: blood. These receptors all come from a girl between 5 and 17 years old with multiple sclerosis.

The V gene is TRBV5-1, the J gene TRBJ2-7; either TRBD1 or TRBD2 may fit D (5 bases each). In germline, CDR1 is SGHRS, CDR2 YFSETQ. The CDR3 has 17 residues. The V gene lost 1 base and the J gene lost 0 bases, with 17 bases spanning the gap. The CDR3, as DNA: TGCGCCAGCAGCTTGATACAATCTGGGACCCGCTCCTACGAGCAGTACTTC. Protein product: CASSLIQSGTRSYEQYF.

This clonotype was seen a handful of times. This rearrangement joins TRBV10-3 to TRBJ2-7; D possibly corresponds to TRBD1 (6 bases). CDR3 length equals 13 residues. Germline CDR1 ENHRY, CDR2 SYGVKD. Trimming took 3 bases from V and 1 from J, leaving 7 bases between them. The CDR3 DNA sequence: TGTGCCATCAGTGACAGGGGTTCCTACGAGCAGTACTTC. It yields the protein CAISDRGSYEQYF.

This chain links TRBV29-1 with TRBJ2-1, with D unclear. V dropped 5 bases and J dropped 0 bases, with 11 bases sitting between them. Germline V gives CDR1 SQVTM, CDR2 ANQGSEA. The CDR3 is 14 residues long. CDR3 in amino acids: CSVRALSSYNEQFF. In DNA, the CDR3 is TGCAGCGTTAGAGCCCTAAGCTCCTACAATGAGCAGTTCTTC.

V and J are TRBV29-1 and TRBJ2-1; possibly TRBD1 for D (6 bases). From germline, CDR1 is SQVTM and CDR2 ANQGSEA. The V end lost 7 bases, the J end lost 7 bases, and 20 bases lay between the germline ends. The CDR3 extends over 14 amino acids. The chain's CDR3 is CSASSTGFGNEQFF. CDR3 nucleotides: TGCAGCGCCTCCTCGACAGGTTTCGGGAATGAGCAGTTCTTC.

The rearrangement links TRBV4-2 to TRBJ2-1, with TRBD2 matching 10 bases. The CDR3 sequence is 16 residues long. V shed 1 base, J shed 3 bases, and the junction held 3 bases outside the gene matches. CDR1 and CDR2 (germline): LGHNA, YNFKEQ. The CDR3: CASSQGGTSVYNEQFF. CDR3 nucleotides: TGTGCCAGCAGCCAAGGAGGGACTAGCGTCTACAATGAGCAGTTCTTC.

The chain employs TRBV20-1 and TRBJ2-7; 8 nucleotides line up with TRBD2. The CDR3 runs to 15 residues. In germline, CDR1 is DFQATT, CDR2 SNEGSKA (reference sequence). V lost 0 bases, J lost 4 bases, and 8 bases stayed unmatched. The CDR3 DNA follows: TGCAGTGCTAGAGACCCGGGACTAGTGACATACGAGCAGTACTTC. Amino acids: CSARDPGLVTYEQYF.

The chain recombines TRBV29-1 with TRBJ1-2; 8 nucleotides agree with TRBD1. With 1 base clipped from V and 6 bases from J, the junction kept 7 bases outside the gene matches. The CDR3 runs 14 residues. Germline assignment: CDR1 SQVTM and CDR2 ANQGSEA. The CDR3 region has the DNA TGCAGCGTTGAAGCCGACCGGACAGGGAATGGCTACACCTTC. Its translation: CSVEADRTGNGYTF.

This clonotype appeared a few times. V is TRBV7-2 and J is TRBJ1-1; 7 positions agree with TRBD1. V shed 1 base and J 7 bases; nucleotides not matched to a gene: 3. This CDR3 comprises 13 residues. Germline loops: CDR1 SGHTA, CDR2 FQGNSA. In DNA form, the CDR3 reads TGTGCCAGCAGCTTAGGACAGGGCCTTGAAGCTTTCTTT. Amino acid sequence: CASSLGQGLEAFF.

The chain's CDR3 is CASSLSPGLAGGTDTQYF. As DNA, the CDR3 is TGCGCCAGCAGCCTTTCCCCGGGACTAGCGGGGGGCACAGATACGCAGTATTTT. The J gene is TRBJ2-3, the V gene TRBV4-1; 14 nucleotides align to TRBD2. This CDR3 comprises 18 residues. Looked up from germline, CDR1 is MGHRA and CDR2 is YSYEKL. Germline trimming cut 4 bases from V and 1 base from J; bases unmatched to any gene: 7.

The V and J genes are TRBV7-2 and TRBJ1-2; D not resolved. Germline V gene sequence: CDR1 SGHTA, CDR2 FQGNSA. V was shortened by 5 bases and J by 2 bases, with 18 bases between the two germline ends. This CDR3 contains 16 residues. The CDR3 sequence is CASSPRGGQGNYGYTF. CDR3 DNA sequence: TGTGCCAGCAGCCCCCGGGGAGGGCAAGGGAACTATGGCTACACCTTC.

The gene calls are TRBV6-2 or TRBV6-3 and TRBJ1-6; no firm D call. Germline CDR1 and CDR2: MNHEY and SVGEGT. There are 15 residues in the CDR3. Trimming took off 0 bases at V and 1 base at J, with 4 bases between the two ends. CDR3 in amino acids: CASSYSGSYNSPLHF. As DNA, the CDR3 is TGTGCCAGCAGTTACTCAGGGTCCTATAATTCACCCCTCCACTTT.

This clonotype showed up just a few times. The chain recombines TRBV2 with TRBJ2-1; D is unresolved. Trimming removed 2 bases from V and 4 bases from J, with 9 bases in between. Germline values: CDR1 SNHLY, CDR2 FYNNEI. The length of the CDR3 is 14 residues. In DNA form, the CDR3 reads TGTGCCAGCAGTGAATTAACCATATACAATGAGCAGTTCTTC. Translated, it gives CASSELTIYNEQFF. Variable domain in full (rest from reference TRBV2 and TRBJ2-1): EPEVTQTPSHQVTQMGQEVILRCVPISNHLYFYWYRQILGQKVEFLVSFYNNEISEKSEIFDDQFSVERPDGSNFTLKIRSTKLEDSAMYFCASSELTIYNEQFFGPGTRLTVL.

The chain is built from TRBV20-1 and TRBJ1-1; D is undetermined. The CDR3 is made up of 13 amino acids. CDR1 and CDR2 (germline): DFQATT, SNEGSKA (reference sequence). CDR3 sequence reads: CSAIPGVYTEAFF. The CDR3 coding sequence is TGCAGCGCCATTCCCGGGGTGTACACTGAAGCTTTCTTT.

The chain employs TRBV18 and TRBJ2-1; 11 positions match TRBD1. V was clipped by 5 bases and J by 5 bases; unmatched bases: 17. CDR3 size: 19 residues. Germline V gene data show CDR1 as KGHSH and CDR2 as LQKENI. CDR3 DNA sequence: TGTGCCAGCTCATCAAACCGGGACAGGGGGAGTTACAAGCACAATGAGCAGTTCTTC. This sequence encodes CASSSNRDRGSYKHNEQFF.

This clonotype was observed a single time. The V and J genes are TRBV15 and TRBJ2-7, with 13 bases lining up with TRBD2. Per germline, CDR1 LNHNV and CDR2 YYDKDF (reference sequence). J lost 7 bases, V lost 2 bases, and 14 bases had no gene match. This CDR3 is built from 18 residues. CDR3 sequence reads: CATSRPTLGLAGVDEQYF. DNA for the CDR3: TGTGCCACCAGCAGACCAACCCTTGGACTAGCGGGAGTGGATGAGCAGTACTTC.

V gene TRBV7-2 combines with J gene TRBJ2-3; no clear D gene. Germline V lookup: CDR1 SGHTA, CDR2 FQGNSA. The CDR3 is made up of 15 amino acids. The V end lost 5 bases, the J end lost 0 bases, and 12 bases lay between the germline ends. This CDR3 is CASSPTSQSTDTQYF. CDR3 nucleotide sequence: TGTGCCAGCAGCCCTACCAGCCAGAGCACAGATACGCAGTATTTT.

The genes are TRBV7-9 and TRBJ1-2; 8 bases are a match to TRBD1. This CDR3 has 13 residues. V was clipped by 5 bases and J by 7 bases; unmatched bases: 6. CDR1 and CDR2 from the germline V gene are SEHNR and FQNEAQ (reference sequence). CDR3 amino acids: CASSPDRAGGYTF. CDR3 sequence (DNA): TGTGCCAGCAGCCCGGACAGGGCGGGTGGCTACACCTTC.

This clonotype was seen more than once but under ten times. V gene TRBV5-5 combines with J gene TRBJ2-5, with D possibly being TRBD1 (5 bases). Per the germline V gene, CDR1 is SGHKS and CDR2 is YYEKEE (reference sequence). V gave up 0 bases and J gave up 5 bases, with 11 bases separating them. CDR3 size: 14 residues. The CDR3: CASSLEGRRETQYF. In DNA form, the CDR3 reads TGTGCCAGCAGCTTGGAGGGGCGCCGGGAGACCCAGTACTTC.

This rearrangement joins TRBV20-1 to TRBJ2-1; a weak D match, TRBD2 (6 bases). CDR1 is DFQATT, CDR2 SNEGSKA, per germline (reference sequence). V gave up 6 bases and J gave up 0 bases, with 15 bases separating them. There are 15 residues in the CDR3. The CDR3 DNA is TGCAGTGCCCGGCGGGACCGAAGCTCCTACAATGAGCAGTTCTTC. This codes for CSARRDRSSYNEQFF.

On this clonotype: At one end, the junction sequence differs from germline, possibly due to a read error. The rearrangement links TRBV20-1 to TRBJ2-7, with D maybe TRBD2 (6 bases). CDR1 is DFQATT, CDR2 SNEGSKA, per germline (reference sequence). This CDR3 spans 17 amino acids. The chain's CDR3 is CSAGDTPTTQGGVEQYF. In DNA form, the CDR3 reads TGCAGTGCTGGAGATACCCCTACAACCCAGGGAGGTGTCGAGCAGTACTTC.

The rearrangement links TRBV7-6 to TRBJ2-7; 11 nucleotides match TRBD1. Trimming cost V 2 bases and J 3 bases; bases outside gene matches: 3. This CDR3 comprises 15 residues. In germline, CDR1 is SGHVS, CDR2 FNYEAQ. Here the CDR3 reads CASSLRGQGVYEQYF. Written as DNA, the CDR3 is TGTGCCAGCAGCTTACGGGGACAGGGGGTCTACGAGCAGTACTTC. The entire variable domain, with the rest obtained from reference TRBV7-6 and TRBJ2-7, is as follows: GAGVSQSPRYKVTKRGQDVALRCDPISGHVSLYWYRQALGQGPEFLTYFNYEAQQDKSGLPNDRFSAERPEGSISTLTIQRTEQRDSAMYRCASSLRGQGVYEQYFGPGTRLTVT.

V gene TRBV7-6 combines with J gene TRBJ1-1, with TRBD1 matching 7 bases. V shed 5 bases and J 1 base; nucleotides not matched to a gene: 7. This CDR3 region has 15 residues. From germline, CDR1 is SGHVS and CDR2 FNYEAQ. The CDR3 DNA follows: TGTGCCAGCAGCGTAGGGACAGTGGGGAACACTGAAGCTTTCTTT. Translating gives CASSVGTVGNTEAFF.

This clonotype has only a few counts. The V and J genes are TRBV5-6 and TRBJ2-7, with 8 bases matching TRBD2. The J call may not be correct, given that the DNA end is closer to TRBJ2-5. The CDR3 has 15 residues. Germline values: CDR1 SGHDT, CDR2 YYEEEE. This chain's CDR3 is CASSPPSTGGETQYF. DNA of the CDR3: TGTGCCAGCAGCCCCCCTTCAACGGGGGGGGAGACCCAGTACTTC.

The chain combines TRBV7-6 with TRBJ2-1; D remains ambiguous. V dropped 2 bases and J dropped 0 bases, with 11 bases sitting between them. This CDR3 is 16 amino acids long. Germline V CDR1 and CDR2: SGHVS, FNYEAQ. The CDR3 loop is CASSLFEYGSYNEQFF. DNA for the CDR3: TGTGCCAGCAGCTTATTCGAGTACGGCTCCTACAATGAGCAGTTCTTC.

This clonotype has only a few counts. V is TRBV3-1 and J is TRBJ2-7; D possibly matches TRBD1 or TRBD2 (5 bases each). The J call may not be correct, given that the DNA end is closer to TRBJ2-5. Germline CDR1 is LGHDT and CDR2 is YNNKEL (reference sequence). This CDR3 is 15 amino acids long. The CDR3 sequence is CASSQWDGLTGTQYF. The CDR3 nucleotides read TGTGCCAGCAGCCAATGGGACGGCCTGACTGGGACCCAGTACTTC.